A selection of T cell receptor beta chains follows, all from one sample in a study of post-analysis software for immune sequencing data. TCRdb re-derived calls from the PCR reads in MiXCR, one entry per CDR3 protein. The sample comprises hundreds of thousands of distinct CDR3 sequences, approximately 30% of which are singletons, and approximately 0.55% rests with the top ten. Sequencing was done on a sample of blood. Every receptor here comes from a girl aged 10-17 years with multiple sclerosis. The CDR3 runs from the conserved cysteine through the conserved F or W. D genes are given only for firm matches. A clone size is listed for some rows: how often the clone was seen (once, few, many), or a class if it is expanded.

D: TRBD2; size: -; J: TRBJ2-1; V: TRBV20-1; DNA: TGCAGTGCTGACCGGACTAGCGGGGGGTACAATGAGCAGTTCTTC; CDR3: CSADRTSGGYNEQFF
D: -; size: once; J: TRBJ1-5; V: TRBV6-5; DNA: TGTGCCAGCAGCAGTAGGACGGGTCAGCCCCAGCATTTT; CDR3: CASSSRTGQPQHF
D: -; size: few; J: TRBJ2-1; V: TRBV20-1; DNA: TGCAGTGCTCCGGACCCCACAGAGGGTAACAATGAGCAGTTCTTC; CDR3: CSAPDPTEGNNEQFF
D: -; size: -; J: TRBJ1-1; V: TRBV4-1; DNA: TGCGCCAGCAGCCAGGGGTTCCGGGGCCCCGTGGGCACTGAAGCTTTCTTT; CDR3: CASSQGFRGPVGTEAFF
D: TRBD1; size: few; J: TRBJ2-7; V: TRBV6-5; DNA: TGTGCCAGCAGCCGGGACAGGGAGAGCCACGAGCAGTACTTC; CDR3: CASSRDRESHEQYF
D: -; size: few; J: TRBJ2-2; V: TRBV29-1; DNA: TGCAGCGTTGAGGGGAATATAGACAGATACAACACCGGGGAGCTGTTTTTT; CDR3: CSVEGNIDRYNTGELFF
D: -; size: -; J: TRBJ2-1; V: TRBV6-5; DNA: TGTGCCAGCAGTTACCAGGGCGGGCTAGCGCAATACAATGAGCAGTTCTTC; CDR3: CASSYQGGLAQYNEQFF
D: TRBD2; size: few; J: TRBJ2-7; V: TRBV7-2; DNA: TGTGCCAGCAGCTTATCAGCGGGAGTAGTCTACGAGCAGTACTTC; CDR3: CASSLSAGVVYEQYF
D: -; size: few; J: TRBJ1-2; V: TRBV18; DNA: TGTGCCAGCTCACCAGCCGGGTACAGCGGTGACTATGGCTACACCTTC; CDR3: CASSPAGYSGDYGYTF
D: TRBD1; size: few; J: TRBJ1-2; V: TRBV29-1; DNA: TGCAGCGTTGAAAACGGTGCAGGGGGCTATGGCTACACCTTC; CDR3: CSVENGAGGYGYTF
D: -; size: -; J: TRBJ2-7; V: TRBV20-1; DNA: TGCAGTGCTAGAGAAGGAGCGATCTACAAGCAGTACTTC; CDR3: CSAREGAIYKQYF
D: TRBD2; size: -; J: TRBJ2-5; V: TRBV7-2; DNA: TGTGCCAGCAGCGAGGGACTAGTGGAAACCCAGTACTTC; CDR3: CASSEGLVETQYF
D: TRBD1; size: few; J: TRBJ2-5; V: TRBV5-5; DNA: TGTGCCAGCAGCCGAAGACAGGGCGCAGAGACCCAGTACTTC; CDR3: CASSRRQGAETQYF
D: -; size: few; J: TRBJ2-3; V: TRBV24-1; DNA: TGTGCCACCAGTGTGTTTGGGGGCAGGGGTTACGCAGATGCGCAGTATTTT; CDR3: CATSVFGGRGYADAQYF
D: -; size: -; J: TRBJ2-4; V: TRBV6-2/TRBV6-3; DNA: TGTGCCAGCAGTTACCGAGTTGCTGTGTTGGACGACAAAAACATTCAGTACTTC; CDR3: CASSYRVAVLDDKNIQYF
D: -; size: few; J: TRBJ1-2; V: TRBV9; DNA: TGTGCCAGCAGCGTAGCCCCGGACTATGGCTACACCTTC; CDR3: CASSVAPDYGYTF
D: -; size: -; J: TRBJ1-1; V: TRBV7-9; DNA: TGTGCCAGCAGCTTGGGGGGCTTGATGAACACTGAAGCTTTCTTT; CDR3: CASSLGGLMNTEAFF
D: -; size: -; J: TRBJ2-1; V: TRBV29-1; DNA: TGCAGCGTTGAACGAATCGGGACGGGAACCTACAATGAGCAGTTCTTC; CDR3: CSVERIGTGTYNEQFF
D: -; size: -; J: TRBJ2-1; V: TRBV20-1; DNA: TGCAGTGCTAGTAAGCTAGTAAGCAATGAGCAGTTCTTC; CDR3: CSASKLVSNEQFF
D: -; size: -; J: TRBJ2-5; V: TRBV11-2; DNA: TGTGCCAGCAGCTTAGTTTTTGGGTCCCAGGGAGAGACCCAGTACTTC; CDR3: CASSLVFGSQGETQYF
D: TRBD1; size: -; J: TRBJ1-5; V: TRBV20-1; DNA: TGCAGTGCCCGCCGTTGGGACAGGGGGACGAATCAGCCCCAGCATTTT; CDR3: CSARRWDRGTNQPQHF
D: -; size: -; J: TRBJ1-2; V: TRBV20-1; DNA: TGCAGTGCTATAGACTTAGGCTACACCTTC; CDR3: CSAIDLGYTF
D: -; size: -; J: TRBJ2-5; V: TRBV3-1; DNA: TGTGCCAGCAGCTCCGGGAGAGGCCCGCAAGAGACCCAGTACTTC; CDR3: CASSSGRGPQETQYF
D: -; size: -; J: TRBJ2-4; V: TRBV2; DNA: TGTGCCAGCAGTGAAGCTAGTCTAAACATTCAGTACTTC; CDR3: CASSEASLNIQYF
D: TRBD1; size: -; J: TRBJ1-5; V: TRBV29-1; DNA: TGCAGCGTGACAGGGCGTAATCAGCCCCAGCATTTT; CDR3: CSVTGRNQPQHF
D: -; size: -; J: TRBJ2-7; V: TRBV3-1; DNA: TGTGCCAGCAGCCAAGGATTTGGGTACGAGCAGTACTTC; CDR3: CASSQGFGYEQYF
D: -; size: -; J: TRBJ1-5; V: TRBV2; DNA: TGTGCCAGCAGTCAAGAAATTAATCAGCCCCAGCATTTT; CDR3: CASSQEINQPQHF
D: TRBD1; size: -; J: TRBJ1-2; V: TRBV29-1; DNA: TGCAGCGTCTTCGCTGATTATCCGGGACAGGGAATCTATGGCTACACCTTC; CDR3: CSVFADYPGQGIYGYTF
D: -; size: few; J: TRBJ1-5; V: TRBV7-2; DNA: TGTGCCAGCAGCTTAGCGAAGTCATTCTATAGCAATCAGCCCCAGCATTTT; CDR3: CASSLAKSFYSNQPQHF
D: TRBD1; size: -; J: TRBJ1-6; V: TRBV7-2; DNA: TGTGCCAGCAGCTTTGACAGGGGGCTCCCCCACTTT; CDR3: CASSFDRGLPHF
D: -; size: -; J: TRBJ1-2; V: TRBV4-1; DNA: TGCGCCAGCAGCCACCAGGGCCGGGGTACGACTAGGGGCTACACCTTC; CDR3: CASSHQGRGTTRGYTF
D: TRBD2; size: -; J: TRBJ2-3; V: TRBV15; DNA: TGTGCCACCAGCAGAGATCACGCTAGCGGAGATACGCAGTATTTT; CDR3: CATSRDHASGDTQYF
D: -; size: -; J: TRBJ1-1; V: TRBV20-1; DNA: TGCAGTGCTAGAGGACACTCGAACACTGAAGCTTTCTTT; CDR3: CSARGHSNTEAFF
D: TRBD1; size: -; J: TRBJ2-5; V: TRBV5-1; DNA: TGCGCCAGCAGCTTGGGACAGGGCCATGGGTACTTC; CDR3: CASSLGQGHGYF
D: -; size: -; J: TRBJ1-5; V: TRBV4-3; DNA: TGCGCCAGCAGCCAAGACTTGGGGGCTAGGGCCCAGCATTTT; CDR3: CASSQDLGARAQHF
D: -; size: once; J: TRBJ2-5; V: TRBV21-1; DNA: TGTGCCAGCACCCTAGGGGCAGGGGAGGTTCCAGAGACCCAGTACTTC; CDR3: CASTLGAGEVPETQYF
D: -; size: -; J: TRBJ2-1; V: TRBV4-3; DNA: TGCGCCAGCAGCCAAGACAGCTCCTACAATGAGCAGTTCTTC; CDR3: CASSQDSSYNEQFF
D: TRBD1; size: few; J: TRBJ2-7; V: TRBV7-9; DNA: TGTGCCAGCAGCTACACCGGGACAGGGGGTAACTACGAGCAGTACTTC; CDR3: CASSYTGTGGNYEQYF
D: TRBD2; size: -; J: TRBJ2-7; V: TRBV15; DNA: TGTGCCACCAGCAGAGACCCGGGACTAGCGCGCTCCTACGAGCAGTACTTC; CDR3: CATSRDPGLARSYEQYF
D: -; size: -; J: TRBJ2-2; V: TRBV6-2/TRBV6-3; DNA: TGTGCCAGCAGTCGTCCGGGGACCACCGGGGAGCTGTTTTTT; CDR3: CASSRPGTTGELFF
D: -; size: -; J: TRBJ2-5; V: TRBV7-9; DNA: TGTGCCAGCAGCCTGCCACGGGGGCGCCCCGGAGAGACCCAGTACTTC; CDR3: CASSLPRGRPGETQYF
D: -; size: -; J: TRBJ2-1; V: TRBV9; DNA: TGTGCCAGCGGCCCCGGATGGGAGCAGTTCTTC; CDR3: CASGPGWEQFF
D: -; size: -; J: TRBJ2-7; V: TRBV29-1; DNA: TGCAGCGTTGAATTGTGGCTTCAGGGCTCCTACAATGAGCAGTACTTC; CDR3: CSVELWLQGSYNEQYF
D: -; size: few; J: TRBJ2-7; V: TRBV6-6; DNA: TGTGCCAGCAGTCTAACTAGCCCCTCCTACGAGCAGTACTTC; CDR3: CASSLTSPSYEQYF
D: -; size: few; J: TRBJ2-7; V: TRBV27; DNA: TGTGCCAGCAGTTTATCGGAAAGTTCTGGGAAGGAGCAGTACTTC; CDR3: CASSLSESSGKEQYF
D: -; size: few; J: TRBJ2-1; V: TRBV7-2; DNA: TGTGCCAGCAGCTTTAGTAGGGGTTCATATGAGCAGTTCTTC; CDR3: CASSFSRGSYEQFF
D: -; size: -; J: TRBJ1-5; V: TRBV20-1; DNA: TGCAGTGCTAGATCGATTAAGAGCAATCAGCCCCAGCATTTT; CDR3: CSARSIKSNQPQHF
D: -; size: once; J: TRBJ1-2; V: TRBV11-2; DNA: TGTGCCAGCAGCTTTGAGAGTAACTATGGCTACACCTTC; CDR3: CASSFESNYGYTF